This is a list of T cell receptor beta chains from one sample in a study of blood T cell repertoires in COVID-19. Repertoires were generated with immunoSEQ multiplex PCR, while TCRdb's copy carries only in-frame clones and drops some. Seen here are about 100,000 clones, about 86% observed once, and the top ten hold 5%. Sequenced sample: peripheral blood. The receptors originated from a human donor in a cohort sampled during active COVID-19. CDR3s include the opening cysteine and the closing phenylalanine or tryptophan. D genes are given only for firm matches.

d_call,v_call,j_call,cdr3_aa,cdr3_nt
TRBD1,TRBV28,TRBJ2-7,CASSLSQGAYEQYF,TGTGCCAGCAGTTTATCCCAGGGGGCCTACGAGCAGTACTTC
TRBD1,TRBV5-1,TRBJ2-7,CASSRENRGAYEQYF,TGCGCCAGCAGTCGGGAAAACAGGGGTGCCTACGAGCAGTACTTC
TRBD1,TRBV28,TRBJ2-1,CASSTKTGGLYNEQFF,TGTGCCAGCAGTACCAAGACAGGGGGCCTGTACAATGAGCAGTTCTTC
TRBD2,TRBV4-1,TRBJ2-7,CASSLSTLVGRADEQYF,TGCGCCAGCAGCCTGTCCACATTAGTCGGGAGGGCGGACGAGCAGTACTTC
NA,TRBV6-2/TRBV6-3,TRBJ2-3,CASSRDSGIDDTQYF,TGTGCCAGCAGTAGGGACTCCGGGATTGATGATACGCAGTATTTT
TRBD1,TRBV5-1,TRBJ2-1,CASSHNRDRGGGNEQFF,TGCGCCAGCAGCCACAACCGGGACAGGGGAGGAGGCAATGAGCAGTTCTTC
NA,TRBV7-2,TRBJ2-1,CASSPPGGRGYNEQFF,TGTGCCAGCAGCCCACCGGGGGGCCGAGGGTACAATGAGCAGTTCTTC
NA,TRBV19,TRBJ1-2,CASKRAGVGVSDYTF,TGTGCCAGTAAACGGGCAGGGGTAGGCGTAAGCGACTACACCTTC
NA,TRBV19,TRBJ2-7,CASSMTGSRIYEQYF,TGTGCCAGTAGTATGACAGGTTCAAGGATCTACGAGCAGTACTTC
NA,TRBV5-6,TRBJ2-1,CASSLGRNFNNEQFF,TGTGCCAGCAGCTTGGGGCGGAACTTCAACAATGAGCAGTTCTTC